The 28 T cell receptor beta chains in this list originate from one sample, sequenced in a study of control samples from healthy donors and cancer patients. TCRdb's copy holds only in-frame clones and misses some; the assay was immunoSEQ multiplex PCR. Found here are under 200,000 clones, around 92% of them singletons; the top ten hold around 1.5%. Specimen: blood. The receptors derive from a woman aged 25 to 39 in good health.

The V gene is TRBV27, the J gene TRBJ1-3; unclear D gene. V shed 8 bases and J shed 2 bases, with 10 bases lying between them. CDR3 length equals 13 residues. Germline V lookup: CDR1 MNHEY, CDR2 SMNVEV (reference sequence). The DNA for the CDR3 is TGTGCCAGCCGGAAGGGTACTGGAAACACCATATATTTT. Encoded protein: CASRKGTGNTIYF.

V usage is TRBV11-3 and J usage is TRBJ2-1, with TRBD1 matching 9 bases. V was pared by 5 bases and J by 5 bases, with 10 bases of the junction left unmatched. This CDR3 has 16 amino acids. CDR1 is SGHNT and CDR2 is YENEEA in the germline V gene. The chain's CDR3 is CASSPRGQGFNNEQFF. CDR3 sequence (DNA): TGTGCCAGCAGCCCCCGGGGACAGGGTTTCAACAATGAGCAGTTCTTC. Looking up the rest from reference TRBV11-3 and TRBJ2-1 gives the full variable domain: EAGVVQSPRYKIIEKKQPVAFWCNPISGHNTLYWYLQNLGQGPELLIRYENEEAVDDSQLPKDRFSAERLKGVDSTLKIQPAELGDSAVYLCASSPRGQGFNNEQFFGPGTRLTVL.

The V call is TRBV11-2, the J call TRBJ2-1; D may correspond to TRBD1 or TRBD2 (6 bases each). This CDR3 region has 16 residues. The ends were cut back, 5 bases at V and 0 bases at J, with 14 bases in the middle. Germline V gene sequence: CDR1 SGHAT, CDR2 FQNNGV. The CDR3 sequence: CASSRRGQSSYNEQFF. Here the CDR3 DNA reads TGTGCCAGCAGCCGCCGGGGGCAAAGCTCCTACAATGAGCAGTTCTTC.

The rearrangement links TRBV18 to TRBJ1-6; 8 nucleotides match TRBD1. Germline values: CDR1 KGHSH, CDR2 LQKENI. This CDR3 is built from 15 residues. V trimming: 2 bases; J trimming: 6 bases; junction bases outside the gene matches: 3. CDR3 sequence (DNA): TGTGCCAGCTCACCAGACAGGGGTGGTAATTCACCCCTCCACTTT. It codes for CASSPDRGGNSPLHF.

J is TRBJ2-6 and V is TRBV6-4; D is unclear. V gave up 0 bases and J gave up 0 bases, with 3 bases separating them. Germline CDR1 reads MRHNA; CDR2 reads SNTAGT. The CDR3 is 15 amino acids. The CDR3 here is CASSDSRSGANVLTF. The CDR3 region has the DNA TGTGCCAGCAGTGACTCCCGCTCTGGGGCCAACGTCCTGACTTTC.

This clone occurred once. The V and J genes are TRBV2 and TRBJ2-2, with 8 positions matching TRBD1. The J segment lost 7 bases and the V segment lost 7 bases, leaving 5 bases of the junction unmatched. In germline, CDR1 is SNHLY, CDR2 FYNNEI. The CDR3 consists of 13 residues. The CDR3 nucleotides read TGTGCCAGCAACCCAGGGGGCTTCGGGGAGCTGTTTTTT. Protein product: CASNPGGFGELFF.

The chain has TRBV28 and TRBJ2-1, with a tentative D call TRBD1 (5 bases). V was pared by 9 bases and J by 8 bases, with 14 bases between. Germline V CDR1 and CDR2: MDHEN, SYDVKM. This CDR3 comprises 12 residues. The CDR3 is CASQAGLYEQFF. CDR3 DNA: TGTGCCAGTCAGGCAGGGCTCTATGAGCAGTTCTTC.

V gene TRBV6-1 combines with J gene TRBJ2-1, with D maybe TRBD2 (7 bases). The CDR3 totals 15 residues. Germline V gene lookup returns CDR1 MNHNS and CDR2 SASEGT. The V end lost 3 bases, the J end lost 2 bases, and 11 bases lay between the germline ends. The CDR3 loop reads CASSERGPTYNEQFF. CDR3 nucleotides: TGTGCCAGCAGTGAGCGGGGGCCCACCTACAATGAGCAGTTCTTC.

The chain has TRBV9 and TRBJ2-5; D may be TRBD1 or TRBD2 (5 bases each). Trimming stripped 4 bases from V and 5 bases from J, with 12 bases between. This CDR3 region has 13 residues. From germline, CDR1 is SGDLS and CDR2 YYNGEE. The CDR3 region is CASSFGAGETQYF. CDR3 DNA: TGTGCCAGCAGCTTTGGGGCGGGCGAGACCCAGTACTTC. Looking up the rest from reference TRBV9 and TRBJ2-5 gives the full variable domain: DSGVTQTPKHLITATGQRVTLRCSPRSGDLSVYWYQQSLDQGLQFLIQYYNGEERAKGNILERFSAQQFPDLHSELNLSSLELGDSALYFCASSFGAGETQYFGPGTRLLVL.

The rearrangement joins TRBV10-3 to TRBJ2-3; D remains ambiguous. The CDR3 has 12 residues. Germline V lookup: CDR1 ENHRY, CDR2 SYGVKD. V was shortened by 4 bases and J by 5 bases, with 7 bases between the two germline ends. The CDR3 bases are TGTGCCATCAGTGTTAAGGTAGATACGCAGTATTTT. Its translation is CAISVKVDTQYF.

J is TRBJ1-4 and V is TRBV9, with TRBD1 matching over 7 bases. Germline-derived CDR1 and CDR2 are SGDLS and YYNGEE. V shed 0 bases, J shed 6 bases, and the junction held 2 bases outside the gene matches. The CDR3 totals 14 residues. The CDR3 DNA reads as TGTGCCAGCAGCGTAGGGACAGGCTATGAAAAACTGTTTTTT. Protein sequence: CASSVGTGYEKLFF.

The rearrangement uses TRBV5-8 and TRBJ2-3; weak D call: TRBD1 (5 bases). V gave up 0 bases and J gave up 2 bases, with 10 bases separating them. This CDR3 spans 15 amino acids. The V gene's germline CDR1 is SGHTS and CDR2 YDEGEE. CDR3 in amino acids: CASSLGGHTTDTQYF. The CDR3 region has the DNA TGTGCCAGCAGCTTGGGAGGACACACCACAGATACGCAGTATTTT.

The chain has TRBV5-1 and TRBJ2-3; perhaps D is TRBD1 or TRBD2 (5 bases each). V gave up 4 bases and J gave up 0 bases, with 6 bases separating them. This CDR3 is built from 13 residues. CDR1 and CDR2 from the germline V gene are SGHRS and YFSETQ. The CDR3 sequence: CASSGGSTDTQYF. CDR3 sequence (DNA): TGCGCCAGCAGCGGGGGTAGCACAGATACGCAGTATTTT.

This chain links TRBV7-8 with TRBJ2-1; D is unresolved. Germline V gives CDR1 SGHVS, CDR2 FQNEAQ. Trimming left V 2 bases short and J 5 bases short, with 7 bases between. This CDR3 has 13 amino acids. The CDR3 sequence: CASSLPLNNEQFF. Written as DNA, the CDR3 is TGTGCCAGCAGCTTACCCCTAAACAATGAGCAGTTCTTC.

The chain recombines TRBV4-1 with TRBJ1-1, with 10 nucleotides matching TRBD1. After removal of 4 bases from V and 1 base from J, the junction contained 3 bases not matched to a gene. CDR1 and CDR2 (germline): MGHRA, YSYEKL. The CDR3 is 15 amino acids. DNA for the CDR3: TGCGCCAGCAGCCCCCGGGACAGGGGGAACACTGAAGCTTTCTTT. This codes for CASSPRDRGNTEAFF.

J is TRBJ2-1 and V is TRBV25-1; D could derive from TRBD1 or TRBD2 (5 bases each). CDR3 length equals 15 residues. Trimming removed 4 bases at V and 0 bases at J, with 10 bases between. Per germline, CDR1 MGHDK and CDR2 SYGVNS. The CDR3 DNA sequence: TGTGCCAGCAGTGGTCCAGGGAGCTCCTACAATGAGCAGTTCTTC. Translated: CASSGPGSSYNEQFF.

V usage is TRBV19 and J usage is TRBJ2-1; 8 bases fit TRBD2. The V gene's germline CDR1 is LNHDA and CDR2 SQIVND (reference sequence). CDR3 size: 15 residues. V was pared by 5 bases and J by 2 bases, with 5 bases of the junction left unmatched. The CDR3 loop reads CASSPRTSPYNEQFF. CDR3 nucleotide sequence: TGTGCCAGTAGTCCAAGGACTAGCCCCTACAATGAGCAGTTCTTC.

CDR3 protein: CASSLSGGGNNEQFF. In nucleotides, the CDR3 is TGTGCCAGCAGCCTCAGCGGAGGGGGCAACAATGAGCAGTTCTTC. J is TRBJ2-1 and V is TRBV28; tentatively, D is TRBD1 (7 bases). Trimming pared 6 bases from V and 5 bases from J, leaving 17 bases between. The CDR3 consists of 15 residues. Germline CDR1 MDHEN, CDR2 SYDVKM.

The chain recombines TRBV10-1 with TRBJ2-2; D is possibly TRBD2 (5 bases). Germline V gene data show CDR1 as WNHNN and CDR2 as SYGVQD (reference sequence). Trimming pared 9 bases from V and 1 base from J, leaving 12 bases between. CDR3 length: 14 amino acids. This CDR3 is CARRASGNTGELFF. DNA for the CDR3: TGCGCCAGGAGGGCTAGTGGGAACACCGGGGAGCTGTTTTTT.

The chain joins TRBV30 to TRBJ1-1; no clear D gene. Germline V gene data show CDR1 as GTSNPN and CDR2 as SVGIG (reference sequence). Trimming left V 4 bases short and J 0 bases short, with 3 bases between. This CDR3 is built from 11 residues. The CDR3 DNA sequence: TGTGCCTGGAAGTTGAACACTGAAGCTTTCTTT. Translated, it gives CAWKLNTEAFF.

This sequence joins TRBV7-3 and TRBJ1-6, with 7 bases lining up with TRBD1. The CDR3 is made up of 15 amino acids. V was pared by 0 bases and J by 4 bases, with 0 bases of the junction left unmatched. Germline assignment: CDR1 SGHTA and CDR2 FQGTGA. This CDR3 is CASSLTGQYNSPLHF. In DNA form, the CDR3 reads TGTGCCAGCAGCTTAACGGGACAGTATAATTCACCCCTCCACTTT.

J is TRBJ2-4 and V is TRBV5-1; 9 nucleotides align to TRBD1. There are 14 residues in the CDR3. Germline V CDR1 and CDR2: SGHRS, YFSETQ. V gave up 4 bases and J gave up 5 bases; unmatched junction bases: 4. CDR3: CASSGTGRENIQYF. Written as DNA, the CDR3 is TGCGCCAGCAGCGGGACAGGGAGGGAAAACATTCAGTACTTC.

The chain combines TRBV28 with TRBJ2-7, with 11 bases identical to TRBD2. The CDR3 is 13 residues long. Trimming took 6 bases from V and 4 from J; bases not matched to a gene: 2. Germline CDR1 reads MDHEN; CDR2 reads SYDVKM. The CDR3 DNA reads TGTGCCAGCAGAGGGACTAGCGGTTACGAGCAGTACTTC. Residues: CASRGTSGYEQYF.

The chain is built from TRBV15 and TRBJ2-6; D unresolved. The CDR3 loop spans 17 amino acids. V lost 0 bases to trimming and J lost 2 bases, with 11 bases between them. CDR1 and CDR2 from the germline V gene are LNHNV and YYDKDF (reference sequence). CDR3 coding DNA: TGTGCCACCAGCAGAGAAGAGGTTATCGCTGGGGCCAACGTCCTGACTTTC. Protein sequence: CATSREEVIAGANVLTF.

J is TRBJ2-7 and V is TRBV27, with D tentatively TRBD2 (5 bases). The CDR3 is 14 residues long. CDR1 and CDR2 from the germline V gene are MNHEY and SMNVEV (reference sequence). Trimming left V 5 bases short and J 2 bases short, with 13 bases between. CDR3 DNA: TGTGCCAGCAGTCCGGACTTCTTACCCTACGAGCAGTACTTC. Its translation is CASSPDFLPYEQYF.

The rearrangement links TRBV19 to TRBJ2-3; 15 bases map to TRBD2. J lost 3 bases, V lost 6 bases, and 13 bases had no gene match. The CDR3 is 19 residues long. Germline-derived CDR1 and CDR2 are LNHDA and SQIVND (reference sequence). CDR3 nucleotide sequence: TGTGCCAGTAGGGACAGGGCCGGGACTAGCGGGAGGTCGACAGATACGCAGTATTTT. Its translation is CASRDRAGTSGRSTDTQYF. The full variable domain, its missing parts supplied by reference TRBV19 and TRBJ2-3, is DGGITQSPKYLFRKEGQNVTLSCEQNLNHDAMYWYRQDPGQGLRLIYYSQIVNDFQKGDIAEGYSVSREKKESFPLTVTSAQKNPTAFYLCASRDRAGTSGRSTDTQYFGPGTRLTVL.

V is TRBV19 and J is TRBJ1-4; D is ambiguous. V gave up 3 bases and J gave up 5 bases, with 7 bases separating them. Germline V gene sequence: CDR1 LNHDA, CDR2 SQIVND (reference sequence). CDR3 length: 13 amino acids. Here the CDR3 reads CASSMNGNEKLFF. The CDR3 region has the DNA TGTGCCAGTAGTATGAACGGAAATGAAAAACTGTTTTTT.

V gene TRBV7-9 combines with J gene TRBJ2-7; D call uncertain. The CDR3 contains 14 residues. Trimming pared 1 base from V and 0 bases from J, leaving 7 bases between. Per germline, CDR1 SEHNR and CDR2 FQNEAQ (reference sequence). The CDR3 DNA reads TGTGCCAGCAGCTTAGTCACCGACTCCTACGAGCAGTACTTC. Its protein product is CASSLVTDSYEQYF. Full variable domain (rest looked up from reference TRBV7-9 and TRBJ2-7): DTGVSQNPRHKITKRGQNVTFRCDPISEHNRLYWYRQTLGQGPEFLTYFQNEAQLEKSRLLSDRFSAERPKGSFSTLEIQRTEQGDSAMYLCASSLVTDSYEQYFGPGTRLTVT.